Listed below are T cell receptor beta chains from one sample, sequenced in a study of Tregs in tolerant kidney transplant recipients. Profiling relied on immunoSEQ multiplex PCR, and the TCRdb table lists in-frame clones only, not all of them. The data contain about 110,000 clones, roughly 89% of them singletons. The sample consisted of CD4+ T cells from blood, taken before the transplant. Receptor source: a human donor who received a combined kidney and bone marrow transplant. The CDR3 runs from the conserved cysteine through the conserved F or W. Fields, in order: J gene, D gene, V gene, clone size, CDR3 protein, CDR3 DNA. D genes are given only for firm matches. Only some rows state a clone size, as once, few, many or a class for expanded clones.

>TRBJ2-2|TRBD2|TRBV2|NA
CASSAPSKRENTGELFF
TGTGCCAGCAGTGCCCCCTCAAAGCGGGAGAACACCGGGGAGCTGTTTTTT
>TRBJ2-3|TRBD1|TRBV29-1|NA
CSVRTGSNVDTQYF
TGCAGCGTTCGGACAGGGTCAAACGTGGATACGCAGTATTTT
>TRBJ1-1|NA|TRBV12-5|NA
CASGGRDLNTEAFF
TGTGCTAGTGGCGGGAGGGATTTGAACACTGAAGCTTTCTTT
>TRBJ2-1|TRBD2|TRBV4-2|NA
CASSLFLAGANEQFF
TGTGCCAGCAGCCTTTTCCTAGCGGGTGCTAATGAGCAGTTCTTC
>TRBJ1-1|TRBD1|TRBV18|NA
CASSREQGEGTEAFF
TGTGCCAGCTCACGAGAACAGGGGGAAGGCACTGAAGCTTTCTTT
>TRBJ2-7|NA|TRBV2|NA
CASSLDPGRYEQYF
TGTGCCAGCAGTCTAGATCCAGGGCGCTACGAGCAGTACTTC
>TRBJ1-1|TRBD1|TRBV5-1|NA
CASSRQGGFTEAFF
TGCGCCAGCAGCAGACAGGGAGGATTCACTGAAGCTTTCTTT
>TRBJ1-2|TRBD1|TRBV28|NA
CASSLVGGGYTF
TGTGCCAGCAGTTTAGTAGGGGGCGGCTACACCTTC
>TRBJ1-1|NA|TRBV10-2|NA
CASRGGPMNTEAFF
TGCGCCAGCAGGGGGGGGCCTATGAACACTGAAGCTTTCTTT
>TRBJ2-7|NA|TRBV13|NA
CASTRGREVFREQYF
TGTGCCAGCACCCGGGGCAGGGAGGTCTTTCGCGAGCAGTACTTC
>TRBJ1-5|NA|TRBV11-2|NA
CASSLDLSQPQHF
TGTGCCAGCAGCTTAGATCTGAGTCAGCCCCAGCATTTT
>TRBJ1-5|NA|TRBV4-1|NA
CASSLGGELNQPQHF
TGCGCCAGCAGCCTTGGAGGGGAGTTAAATCAGCCCCAGCATTTT
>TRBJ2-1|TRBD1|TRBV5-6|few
CASRSGGAFGEQFF
TGTGCCAGCAGGTCAGGGGGCGCTTTTGGTGAGCAGTTCTTC
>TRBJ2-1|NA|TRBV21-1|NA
CASSKESGRGNEQFF
TGTGCCAGCAGCAAAGAAAGCGGGAGGGGGAATGAGCAGTTCTTC
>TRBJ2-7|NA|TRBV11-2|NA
CASSSTVEKVYEQYF
TGTGCCAGCAGCTCGACAGTTGAGAAGGTCTACGAGCAGTACTTC
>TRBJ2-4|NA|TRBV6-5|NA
CASPGENGENIQYF
TGTGCCAGCCCCGGGGAGAATGGGGAAAACATTCAGTACTTC
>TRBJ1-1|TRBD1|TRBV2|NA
CASRITGGMAEAFF
TGTGCCAGCAGGATTACAGGGGGCATGGCTGAAGCTTTCTTT
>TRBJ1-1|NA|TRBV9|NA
CASSGIGQLGAFF
TGTGCCAGCAGTGGTATCGGACAGTTGGGCGCTTTCTTT
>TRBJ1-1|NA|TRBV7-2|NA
CASSLRGGTNTEAFF
TGTGCCAGCAGCTTAAGGGGGGGCACGAACACTGAAGCTTTCTTT
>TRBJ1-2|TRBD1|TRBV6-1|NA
CASIGTGVGYTF
TGTGCCAGCATAGGGACAGGGGTTGGCTACACCTTC
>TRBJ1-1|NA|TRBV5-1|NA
CASSAATKMNTEAFF
TGCGCCAGCAGCGCGGCCACAAAAATGAACACTGAAGCTTTCTTT
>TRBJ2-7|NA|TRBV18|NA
CASSPPSQGPEQYF
TGTGCCAGCTCACCACCGTCTCAGGGGCCCGAGCAGTACTTC
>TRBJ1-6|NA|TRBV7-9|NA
CASSLARPDRSSYNSPLHF
TGTGCCAGCAGCTTAGCGAGGCCCGACAGGAGCTCCTATAATTCACCCCTCCACTTT
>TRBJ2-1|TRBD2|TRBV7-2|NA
CASSSPEREYLNEQFF
TGTGCCAGCAGCTCTCCCGAGCGGGAGTATCTCAATGAGCAGTTCTTC
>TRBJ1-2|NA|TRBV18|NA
CASSPPGVQGNYGYTF
TGTGCCAGCTCACCACCGGGGGTACAGGGCAACTATGGCTACACCTTC
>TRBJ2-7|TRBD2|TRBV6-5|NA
CASSIGLAASYEQYF
TGTGCCAGCAGTATCGGGCTAGCGGCATCCTACGAGCAGTACTTC
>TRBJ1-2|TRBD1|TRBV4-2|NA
CASSQEPGQGLYYGYTF
TGTGCCAGCAGCCAAGAACCGGGACAGGGTCTTTACTATGGCTACACCTTC
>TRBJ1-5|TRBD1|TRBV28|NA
CASRDRDRAYSNQPQHF
TGTGCCAGCAGAGACCGGGACAGGGCGTATAGCAATCAGCCCCAGCATTTT
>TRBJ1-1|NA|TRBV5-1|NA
CASSLAVNTEAFF
TGCGCCAGCAGCTTGGCCGTGAACACTGAAGCTTTCTTT
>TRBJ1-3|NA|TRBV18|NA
CASSETTGSGNTIYF
TGTGCCAGCTCAGAGACGACCGGGTCTGGAAACACCATATATTTT
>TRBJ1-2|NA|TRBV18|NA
CASSPPSGHGYGYTF
TGTGCCAGCTCACCACCGTCGGGACACGGCTATGGCTACACCTTC
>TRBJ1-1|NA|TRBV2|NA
CASRERGHNTEAFF
TGTGCCAGCAGGGAACGGGGACATAACACTGAAGCTTTCTTT
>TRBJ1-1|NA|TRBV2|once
CASIGDLRGRPFF
TGTGCCAGCATCGGAGACCTAAGGGGTCGGCCTTTCTTT
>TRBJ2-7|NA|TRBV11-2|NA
CASSGPSSYEQYF
TGTGCCAGCAGCGGTCCGAGCTCCTACGAGCAGTACTTC
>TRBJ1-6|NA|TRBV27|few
CASSLGGLGPLHF
TGTGCCAGCAGTTTGGGGGGGCTGGGACCCCTCCACTTT
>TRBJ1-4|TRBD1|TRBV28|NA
CASSSPSSPIDREGEKLFF
TGTGCCAGCAGTTCCCCCTCTAGCCCGATAGACAGGGAAGGTGAAAAACTGTTTTTT
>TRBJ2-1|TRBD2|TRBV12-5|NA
CASGSGGGVYNEQFF
TGTGCTAGTGGTTCCGGCGGGGGGGTTTACAATGAGCAGTTCTTC
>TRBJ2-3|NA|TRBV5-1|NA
CASSLLGYTDTQYF
TGCGCCAGCAGCTTACTAGGCTACACAGATACGCAGTATTTT
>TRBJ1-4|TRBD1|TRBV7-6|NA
CASSQRMGTENEKLFF
TGTGCCAGCAGCCAGCGTATGGGGACAGAGAATGAAAAACTGTTTTTT
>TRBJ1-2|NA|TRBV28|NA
CASSLNRANYGYTF
TGTGCCAGCAGTTTGAACAGAGCTAACTATGGCTACACCTTC
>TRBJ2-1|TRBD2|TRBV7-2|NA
CASSLYAGLADNEQFF
TGTGCCAGCAGCCTTTACGCGGGACTAGCAGACAATGAGCAGTTCTTC
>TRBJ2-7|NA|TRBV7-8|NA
CASSLYAGLNEQYF
TGTGCCAGCAGCTTATATGCGGGACTGAACGAGCAGTACTTC
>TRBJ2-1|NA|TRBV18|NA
CASSPGLNNEQFF
TGTGCCAGCTCACCAGGACTGAACAATGAGCAGTTCTTC
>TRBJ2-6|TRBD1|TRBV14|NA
CASSHQGAGANVLTF
TGTGCCAGCAGCCACCAGGGGGCTGGGGCCAACGTCCTGACTTTC
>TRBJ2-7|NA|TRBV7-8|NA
CASSLSDGSSYEQYF
TGTGCCAGCAGCTTATCGGACGGGAGCTCCTACGAGCAGTACTTC
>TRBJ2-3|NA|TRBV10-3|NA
CAISEPSRTDTQYF
TGTGCCATCAGTGAGCCTAGCAGAACAGATACGCAGTATTTT